This TCR beta chain was documented in a study of CD8 T cells in ankylosing spondylitis. This clonotype was counted ten times or more. This CDR3 is 14 amino acids long. V lost 10 bases and J lost 2; bases outside the gene matches: 6. CDR1 is KGHDR, CDR2 SFDVKD, per germline. In TCRdb, the 5' RACE reads were re-called with MiXCR into one record per CDR3 protein. Altogether 150,000 to 200,000 distinct CDR3 sequences are present, over 10% being singletons, with the ten largest covering around 10%. The TCR comes from a female donor with ankylosing spondylitis or in good health (not recorded which). The chain employs TRBV24-1 and TRBJ2-2, with TRBD1 matching 7 bases. Specimen: blood, either unsorted or a sorted T cell fraction (not recorded which). The CDR3 DNA sequence: TGTGCCACTCGGACAGGAGTCAACACCGGGGAGCTGTTTTTT. It is translated as CATRTGVNTGELFF.